These 10 T cell receptor beta chains share one sample of origin, sequenced in a study of T cell responses to AZD1222 COVID-19 vaccine (dated by TCRdb to the early 2020s). The sample's time point, from its label and the paper: baseline before first vaccination. The receptor library was made with the immunoSEQ multiplex PCR assay. TCRdb re-hosts the immuneACCESS table, in-frame sequences only. Its copies lack some clones; in the studies checked, an unresolved V gene accounts for under half of them, and the cause for the rest is not known. A total of approximately 100,000 clones appear in this sample, approximately 90% of them only once. The ten largest account for 7% to 9% of the sample. The material sequenced was peripheral blood, taken on day 0 of AZD1222 vaccination. Receptors were obtained from an adult in good health.

This clone was observed a single time. The chain is built from TRBV12-3 or TRBV12-4 and TRBJ1-2; TRBD1 might be the D (6 bases). The CDR3 is 13 amino acids. Trimming cost V 5 bases and J 4 bases, with 11 bases left between them. CDR3 sequence: CASSLQGPYGYTF. In nucleotides, the CDR3 is TGTGCCAGCAGTCTACAGGGCCCCTATGGCTACACCTTC.

The rearrangement uses TRBV9 and TRBJ2-2; 11 nucleotides align to TRBD2. The CDR3 is 17 amino acids. Trimming at V came to 3 bases and at J to 5 bases, leaving 9 bases not matched to a gene. Germline CDR1 and CDR2: SGDLS and YYNGEE. The CDR3 DNA sequence: TGTGCCAGCAGCGCCCTTAGCGGGGGGGTTCCGACCGGGGAGCTGTTTTTT. Protein: CASSALSGGVPTGELFF.

CDR3 nucleotides: TGTGCCAGCAGCTTTGGGACAGCACTCAATCAGCCCCAGCATTTT. It encodes CASSFGTALNQPQHF. V is TRBV5-5 and J is TRBJ1-5; 7 bases are a match to TRBD1. The V segment lost 2 bases and the J segment 3 bases; nucleotides outside the gene matches: 5. The CDR3 is made up of 15 amino acids. Germline loops: CDR1 SGHKS, CDR2 YYEKEE (reference sequence). The whole variable domain, filled in from reference TRBV5-5 and TRBJ1-5, reads DAGVTQSPTHLIKTRGQQVTLRCSPISGHKSVSWYQQVLGQGPQFIFQYYEKEERGRGNFPDRFSARQFPNYSSELNVNALLLGDSALYLCASSFGTALNQPQHFGDGTRLSIL.

The chain joins TRBV2 to TRBJ1-1; possibly TRBD1 for D (6 bases). V was pared by 8 bases and J by 0 bases, with 10 bases between. The germline V gene encodes CDR1 SNHLY and CDR2 FYNNEI. The length of the CDR3 is 13 residues. The CDR3 bases are TGTGCCAGCCACAGGGAGGTGAACACTGAAGCTTTCTTT. Protein sequence: CASHREVNTEAFF.

This rearrangement joins TRBV4-2 to TRBJ1-1, with TRBD1 matching over 11 bases. The CDR3 runs to 18 residues. Germline lookup yields CDR1 LGHNA and CDR2 YNFKEQ. After removal of 1 base from V and 7 bases from J, the junction contained 14 bases not matched to a gene. Here the CDR3 DNA reads TGTGCCAGCAGCCAAGGTTACCGGACAGGGGGCGAGTCGAGTGAAGCTTTCTTT. Translation: CASSQGYRTGGESSEAFF.

This clone was counted once. The rearrangement links TRBV6-5 to TRBJ1-2, with D possibly matching TRBD1 (6 bases). This CDR3 is built from 15 residues. With 6 bases removed from V and 2 bases from J, the gap between germline ends came to 16 bases. The germline CDR1 and CDR2 sequences are MNHEY and SVGAGI. The CDR3 bases are TGTGCCAGCAGCCCAAGGACAGAGACCAACTATGGCTACACCTTC. Translation gives CASSPRTETNYGYTF.

The chain links TRBV6-5 to TRBJ2-1; 7 nucleotides line up with TRBD1. CDR3 length: 16 amino acids. The V gene end was trimmed by 0 bases and the J gene end by 7 bases; junction bases not matched to a gene: 9. Looked up from germline, CDR1 is MNHEY and CDR2 is SVGAGI. This chain's CDR3 is CASSYSSGTVMNEQFF. The CDR3 DNA reads as TGTGCCAGCAGTTACTCATCCGGGACAGTAATGAATGAGCAGTTCTTC.

DNA for the CDR3: TGTGCCAGCAGCTTAGTTCAGGCGACCCAGTACTTC. Translation: CASSLVQATQYF. V usage is TRBV7-9 and J usage is TRBJ2-5, with unresolved D. The CDR3 covers 12 residues. From germline, CDR1 is SEHNR and CDR2 FQNEAQ (reference sequence). V lost 1 base to trimming and J lost 7 bases, with 7 bases between them.

The CDR3 is CAWKTERSYGYTF. The CDR3 DNA reads as TGTGCCTGGAAGACAGAACGAAGCTATGGCTACACCTTC. The chain uses TRBV30 and TRBJ1-2; perhaps TRBD1 as D (5 bases). The germline CDR1 and CDR2 sequences are GTSNPN and SVGIG (reference sequence). V lost 4 bases to trimming and J lost 4 bases, with 13 bases between them. The CDR3 consists of 13 residues.

The rearrangement uses TRBV6-5 and TRBJ2-1; perhaps TRBD1 as D (6 bases). The germline V gene encodes CDR1 MNHEY and CDR2 SVGAGI. Between the trimmed V and J ends, which lost 1 base and 8 bases, there was a span of 15 bases. The CDR3 spans 15 residues. This chain's CDR3 is CASSYWGQPADEQFF. CDR3 DNA: TGTGCCAGCAGTTACTGGGGACAACCTGCGGATGAGCAGTTCTTC.